Many counts were recorded for the clone carrying this T cell receptor beta chain. TCR beta CDR3 regions were amplified from RNA transcripts. First-round RT-PCR with HTBI primers amplified the TCR CDR3 region. TCRdb re-derived calls from the multiplex PCR reads in MiXCR, one entry per CDR3 protein. The sample records about 610,000 distinct CDR3 sequences, around 15% being singletons. Germline assignment: CDR1 SGHTA and CDR2 FQGNSA. Trimming took 3 bases from V and 1 from J, leaving 9 bases between them. The CDR3 has 14 residues. This entry belongs to a study of T cells in Graves' hyperthyroidism and ophthalmopathy.

Specimen: blood. The sequence came from a woman aged 40-49 years with Graves' ophthalmopathy. The V call is TRBV7-2, the J call TRBJ1-2; the D is unclear. The DNA of the CDR3 is TGTGCCAGCAGCTTCCCGGGGATTAACTATGGCTACACCTTC. Its protein is CASSFPGINYGYTF.